Each of the 8 T cell receptor beta chains below was sequenced from the same sample in a study of T cells after yellow fever vaccination. Each CDR3 protein is one row after TCRdb ran MiXCR on the 5' RACE reads. The sample lists more than 120,000 distinct CDR3 sequences, about 7.7% occurring once. The source was CD4+ T cells sorted from PBMCs, collected 5 days after the yellow fever booster vaccination. These TCRs come from a young man who received the YFV17D yellow fever vaccine.

This clonotype came up many times. This CDR3 is CASSAREGEYETQYF. The DNA for the CDR3 is TGTGCCAGCAGCGCCCGTGAAGGGGAGTACGAGACCCAGTACTTC. This chain joins TRBV9 and TRBJ2-5; tentatively, D is TRBD1 or TRBD2 (5 bases each). V was clipped by 3 bases and J by 5 bases, with 17 bases between them. The CDR3 contains 15 residues. In germline, CDR1 is SGDLS, CDR2 YYNGEE.

This clonotype was seen many times. V and J are TRBV12-3 or TRBV12-4 and TRBJ2-5; D may be TRBD1 or TRBD2 (6 bases each). CDR3 size: 15 residues. The V and J ends lost 6 bases and 5 bases respectively, with 19 bases between them. The CDR3 loop is CASSSRGRPRETQYF. The CDR3 DNA reads as TGTGCCAGCAGCTCCCGGGGGCGTCCTCGGGAGACCCAGTACTTC.

This clonotype was counted at least ten times. V usage is TRBV6-1 and J usage is TRBJ2-5; D not resolved. Trimming removed 6 bases at V and 4 bases at J, with 15 bases between. There are 14 residues in the CDR3. Germline V gene data show CDR1 as MNHNS and CDR2 as SASEGT. CDR3 region: CASRALALRETQYF. The CDR3 nucleotides are TGTGCCAGCAGGGCCTTGGCTCTACGAGAGACCCAGTACTTC.

This clonotype was counted many times. The chain has TRBV27 and TRBJ2-1; 8 positions match TRBD2. V lost 5 bases to trimming and J lost 4 bases; unmatched junction nucleotides: 4. The germline V gene encodes CDR1 MNHEY and CDR2 SMNVEV (reference sequence). The CDR3 contains 14 residues. CDR3: CASSIAGTYNEQFF. CDR3 sequence (DNA): TGTGCCAGCAGTATAGCGGGAACATACAATGAGCAGTTCTTC.

The rearrangement uses TRBV27 and TRBJ2-5; D unclear. The CDR3 contains 13 residues. The germline CDR1 and CDR2 sequences are MNHEY and SMNVEV (reference sequence). Trimming left V 5 bases short and J 2 bases short, with 9 bases between. The CDR3 coding sequence is TGTGCCAGCAGTCAAAGAAGTCAAGAGACCCAGTACTTC. Its protein product is CASSQRSQETQYF.

This clonotype was seen many times. This rearrangement joins TRBV7-9 to TRBJ2-5; D is perhaps TRBD2 (6 bases). This CDR3 is 16 amino acids long. V was clipped by 3 bases and J by 5 bases, with 19 bases between them. Germline-derived CDR1 and CDR2 are SEHNR and FQNEAQ (reference sequence). The CDR3 DNA is TGTGCCAGCAGCTTCCTAGTGGGACTTCGGACGGAGACCCAGTACTTC. It translates to CASSFLVGLRTETQYF.

The sample holds many counts of this clonotype. The chain recombines TRBV20-1 with TRBJ2-5; D could derive from TRBD1 or TRBD2 (5 bases each). This CDR3 has 13 residues. CDR1 is DFQATT and CDR2 is SNEGSKA in the germline V gene (reference sequence). The V end was cut by 3 bases, the J end by 2 bases, with 10 bases between. The CDR3 sequence: CSARSGHQETQYF. The CDR3, as DNA: TGCAGTGCTAGGTCGGGGCATCAAGAGACCCAGTACTTC.

At least ten counts were recorded for this clonotype. The rearrangement joins TRBV20-1 to TRBJ2-1; the D gene could be TRBD1 or TRBD2 (5 bases each). The CDR3 is 11 residues long. Germline assignment: CDR1 DFQATT and CDR2 SNEGSKA (reference sequence). Trimming took 5 bases from V and 9 from J, leaving 11 bases between them. CDR3 DNA: TGCAGTGCTGGACATACTAGTGAGCAGTTCTTC. Residues: CSAGHTSEQFF.